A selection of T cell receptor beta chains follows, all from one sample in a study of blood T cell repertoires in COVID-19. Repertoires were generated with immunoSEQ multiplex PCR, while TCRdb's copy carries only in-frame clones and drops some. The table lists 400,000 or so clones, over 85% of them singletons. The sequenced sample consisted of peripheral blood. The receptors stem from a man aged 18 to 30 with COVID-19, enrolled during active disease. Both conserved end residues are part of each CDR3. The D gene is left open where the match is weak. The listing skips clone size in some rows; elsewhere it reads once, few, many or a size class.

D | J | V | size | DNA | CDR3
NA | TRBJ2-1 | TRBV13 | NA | TGTGCCAGCAGCTTAGCCGGGATAAGCTCCTACAATGAGCAGTTCTTC | CASSLAGISSYNEQFF
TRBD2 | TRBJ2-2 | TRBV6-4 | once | TGTGCCAGCAGTGACCCGAACCCGACCGGACTAGCGGCGAACACCGGGGAGCTGTTTTTT | CASSDPNPTGLAANTGELFF
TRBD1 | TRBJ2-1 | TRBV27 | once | TGTGCCAGCAGTTCCCCCGGACAGGGGTCGAATGAGCAGTTCTTC | CASSSPGQGSNEQFF
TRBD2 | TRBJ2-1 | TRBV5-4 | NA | TGTGCCAGCAGCCGGACTAGCGGGAGGAGAGACTCCTACAATGAGCAGTTCTTC | CASSRTSGRRDSYNEQFF
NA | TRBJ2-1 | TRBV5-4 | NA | TGTGCCAGCAGCTTGGTTGCGGGGCCACGGAATGAGCAGTTCTTC | CASSLVAGPRNEQFF
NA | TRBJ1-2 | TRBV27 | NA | TGTGCCAGCAGTTTCAGGGGCTCGTACTATGGCTACACCTTC | CASSFRGSYYGYTF
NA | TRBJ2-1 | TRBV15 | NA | TGTGCCACCAGCAGAGGTAGGGGCTCCTACAATGAGCAGTTCTTC | CATSRGRGSYNEQFF
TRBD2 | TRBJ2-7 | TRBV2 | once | TGTGCCAGCAGTGACGGGGGGAGTCTTGGCCTCCGCTTC | CASSDGGSLGLRF
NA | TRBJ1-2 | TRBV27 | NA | TGTGCCAGCAGTGAATCTGTCGGGGGAGACTATGGCTACACCTTC | CASSESVGGDYGYTF
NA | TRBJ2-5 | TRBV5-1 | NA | TGCGCCAGCAGCTTGGGGGGACATCGGACCCAGTACTTC | CASSLGGHRTQYF
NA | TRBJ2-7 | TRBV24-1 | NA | TGTGCCACCAGTGATTTGCAAAGTGGAGGCCGGGCGTACGAGCAGTACTTC | CATSDLQSGGRAYEQYF
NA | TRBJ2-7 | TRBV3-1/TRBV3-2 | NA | TGTGCCAGCAGCCAAGCTTTCGGCAGGCCGTACGAGCAGTACTTC | CASSQAFGRPYEQYF
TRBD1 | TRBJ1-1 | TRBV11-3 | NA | TGTGCCAGCAGCTTAAAGACAGGGGGCATTAGGGAGAACACTGAAGCTTTCTTT | CASSLKTGGIRENTEAFF
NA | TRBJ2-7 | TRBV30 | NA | TGTGCCTGGAGAAGGGGATACGAGCAGTACTTC | CAWRRGYEQYF
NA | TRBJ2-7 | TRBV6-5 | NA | TGTGCCAGCAGAAACCCGAGCTCCTACGAGCAGTACTTC | CASRNPSSYEQYF
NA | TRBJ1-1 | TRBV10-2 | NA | TGCGCCAGCAGTGATGTCAGGGGTAGCACTGAAGCTTTCTTT | CASSDVRGSTEAFF
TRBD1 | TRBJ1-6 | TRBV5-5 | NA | TGTGCCAGCAGCATTAGACAGGGACGTTCACCCCTCCACTTT | CASSIRQGRSPLHF
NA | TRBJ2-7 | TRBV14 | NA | TGTGCCAGCAGCCAAGAAACGCGAGGGTACGAGCAGTACTTC | CASSQETRGYEQYF
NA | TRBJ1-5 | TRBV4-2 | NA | TGTGCCAGCAGCCCGTGGCTTTATAGCAATCAGCCCCAGCATTTT | CASSPWLYSNQPQHF
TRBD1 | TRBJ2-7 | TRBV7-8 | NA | TGTGCCAGCAGCACAAACCGGGACAGAGAGCAGTACTTC | CASSTNRDREQYF
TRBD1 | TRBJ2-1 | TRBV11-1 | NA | TGTGCCAGCAGCTCGCCGGGACAGGGCGGTGAGCAGTTCTTC | CASSSPGQGGEQFF
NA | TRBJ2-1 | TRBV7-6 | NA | TGTGCCAGCTCCCCTGGGGGGTCCCATAATGAGCAGTTCTTC | CASSPGGSHNEQFF
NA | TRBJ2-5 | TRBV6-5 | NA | TGTGCCAGCAGTTACTCGGTTCTGAGAGAGACCCAGTACTTC | CASSYSVLRETQYF
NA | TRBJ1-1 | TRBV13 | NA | TGTGCCAGCAGCTATCTCGACAGGCCCAACACTGAAGCTTTCTTT | CASSYLDRPNTEAFF
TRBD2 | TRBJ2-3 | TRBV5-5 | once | TGTGCCAGCAGCTTGCGTCTAGCGGGGGCCACAGATACGCAGTATTTT | CASSLRLAGATDTQYF
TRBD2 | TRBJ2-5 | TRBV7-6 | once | TGTGCCAGCAGCTTGGAGACTAGCGGGGGCCTCGGAGAGACCCAGTACTTC | CASSLETSGGLGETQYF
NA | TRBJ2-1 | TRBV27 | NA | TGTGCCAGCAGTTTAGGACAGCATAATGAGCAGTTCTTC | CASSLGQHNEQFF
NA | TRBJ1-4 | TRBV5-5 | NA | TGTGCCAGCAGCCCGTCCGAGACAACGAATGAAAAACTGTTTTTT | CASSPSETTNEKLFF
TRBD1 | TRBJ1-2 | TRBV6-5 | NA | TGTGCCAGCAGCAGGGACAGGGCGGAGGATGGCTACACCTTC | CASSRDRAEDGYTF
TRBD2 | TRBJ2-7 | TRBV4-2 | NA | TGTGCCAGCAGCCAGACCGGACTAGCGGGGGGGCCGATAGACTCCTACGAGCAGTACTTC | CASSQTGLAGGPIDSYEQYF
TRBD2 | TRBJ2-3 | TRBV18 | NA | TGTGCCAGCTCACCAGGACTAGCGGAGACAGATACGCAGTATTTT | CASSPGLAETDTQYF
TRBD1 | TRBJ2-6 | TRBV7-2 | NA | TGTGCCAGCAGCCTGACAGGGACTGGGGCCAACGTCCTGACTTTC | CASSLTGTGANVLTF
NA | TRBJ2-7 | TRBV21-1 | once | TGTGCCAGCAGCAAGCGGGAGGGGGTCGAGCAGTACTTC | CASSKREGVEQYF
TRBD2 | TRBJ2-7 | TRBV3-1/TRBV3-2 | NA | TGTGCCAGCAGCACAAGGCTAGCGGACCCCTACGAGCAGTACTTC | CASSTRLADPYEQYF
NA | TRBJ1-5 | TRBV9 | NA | TGTGCCAGCAGCTTCAGAGACAGCTATAGCAATCAGCCCCAGCATTTT | CASSFRDSYSNQPQHF
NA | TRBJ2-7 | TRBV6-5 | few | TGTGCCAGCAGTTACTCCCAGGGTACAGGAGAGCAGTACTTC | CASSYSQGTGEQYF
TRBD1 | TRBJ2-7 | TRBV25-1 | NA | TGTGCCAGCAGCCTATTTTCGGGACAGTCGACCTACGAGCAGTACTTC | CASSLFSGQSTYEQYF
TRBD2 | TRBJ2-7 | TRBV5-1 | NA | TGCGCCAGCAGCTTGGAGGTAACCCGGGACTACCCCTACGAGCAGTACTTC | CASSLEVTRDYPYEQYF
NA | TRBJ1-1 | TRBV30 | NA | TGTGCCTGGAGCATGGGGGCAAGAACTGAAGCTTTCTTT | CAWSMGARTEAFF
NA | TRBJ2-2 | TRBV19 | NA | TGTGCCGCCAAGGGGAGGTCGAGCACCGGGGAGCTGTTTTTT | CAAKGRSSTGELFF
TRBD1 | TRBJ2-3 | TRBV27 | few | TGTGCCAGCCAGACAGGGTGGGGGCAAGATACGCAGTATTTT | CASQTGWGQDTQYF
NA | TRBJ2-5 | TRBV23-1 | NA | TGCGCCAGCACCCGGGGACCTAGGGGGCAAGAGACCCAGTACTTC | CASTRGPRGQETQYF
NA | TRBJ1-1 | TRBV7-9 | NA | TGTGCCAGCCGCCGGGTAGCGGTCACTGAAGCTTTCTTT | CASRRVAVTEAFF
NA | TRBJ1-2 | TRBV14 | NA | TGTGCCAGCAGCAGGGACACCTATGGCTACACCTTC | CASSRDTYGYTF
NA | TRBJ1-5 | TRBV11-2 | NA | TGTGCCAGCAGCTCAGACCGAGCCTCCAATCAGCCCCAGCATTTT | CASSSDRASNQPQHF
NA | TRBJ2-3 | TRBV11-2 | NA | TGTGCCAGCAGCTTAGGGGCAGCTAGCACAGATACGCAGTATTTT | CASSLGAASTDTQYF
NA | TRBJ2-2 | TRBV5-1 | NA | TGCGCCAGCAGCCAGGACACTTCCAACACCGGGGAGCTGTTTTTT | CASSQDTSNTGELFF
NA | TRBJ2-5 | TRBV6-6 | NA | TGTGCCAGCAGTTACGGTGGGGGAGGTAGGCAAGAGACCCAGTACTTC | CASSYGGGGRQETQYF
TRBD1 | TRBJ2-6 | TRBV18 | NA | TGTGCCAGCCCTTCTGGAGGGACAGGAGGCACTGGGGCCAACGTCCTGACTTTC | CASPSGGTGGTGANVLTF
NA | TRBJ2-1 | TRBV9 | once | TGTGCCAGCAGCGTAGCCCCGGGTAGGTCGATGGAGCAGTTCTTC | CASSVAPGRSMEQFF
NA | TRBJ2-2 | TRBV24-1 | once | TGTGCCACCAGTGGGACGACAGAACCCACCGGGGAGCTGTTTTTT | CATSGTTEPTGELFF
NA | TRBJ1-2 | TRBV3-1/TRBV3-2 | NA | TGTGCCAGCAGCCAGGGACAAAATGGCTACACCTTC | CASSQGQNGYTF
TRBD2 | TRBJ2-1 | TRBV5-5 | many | TGTGCCAGCAGCTTGGGAGCTAGCGGGAGTTGGGGTGAGCAGTTCTTC | CASSLGASGSWGEQFF